This TCR beta chain comes out of a study of CD8+ T cells in alopecia areata. As part of sample collection, lesional scalp punch biopsies and peripheral blood were taken from alopecia areata patients. Extraction and reverse transcription of RNA yielded cDNA as the sequencing template. Method: immunoSEQ multiplex PCR; TCRdb's copy keeps in-frame clones and lacks some. The sample yields 11,000 or so clones, around 63% seen once. CDR3 length: 16 residues. In germline, CDR1 is MGHDK, CDR2 SYGVNS. Trimming shortened V by 3 bases and J by 0 bases, and 12 bases separated the two germline ends. The rearrangement joins TRBV25-1 to TRBJ2-1; D uncertain. What was sequenced was skin. The sequence was collected from a human donor with alopecia areata. The CDR3 coding sequence is TGTGCCAGCAGTGAGGGCGAGACGGGCTCCTACAATGAGCAGTTCTTC. Amino acids: CASSEGETGSYNEQFF. The whole variable domain, remainder taken from reference TRBV25-1 and TRBJ2-1, is EADIYQTPRYLVIGTGKKITLECSQTMGHDKMYWYQQDPGMELHLIHYSYGVNSTEKGDLSSESTVSRIRTEHFPLTLESARPSHTSQYLCASSEGETGSYNEQFFGPGTRLTVL.